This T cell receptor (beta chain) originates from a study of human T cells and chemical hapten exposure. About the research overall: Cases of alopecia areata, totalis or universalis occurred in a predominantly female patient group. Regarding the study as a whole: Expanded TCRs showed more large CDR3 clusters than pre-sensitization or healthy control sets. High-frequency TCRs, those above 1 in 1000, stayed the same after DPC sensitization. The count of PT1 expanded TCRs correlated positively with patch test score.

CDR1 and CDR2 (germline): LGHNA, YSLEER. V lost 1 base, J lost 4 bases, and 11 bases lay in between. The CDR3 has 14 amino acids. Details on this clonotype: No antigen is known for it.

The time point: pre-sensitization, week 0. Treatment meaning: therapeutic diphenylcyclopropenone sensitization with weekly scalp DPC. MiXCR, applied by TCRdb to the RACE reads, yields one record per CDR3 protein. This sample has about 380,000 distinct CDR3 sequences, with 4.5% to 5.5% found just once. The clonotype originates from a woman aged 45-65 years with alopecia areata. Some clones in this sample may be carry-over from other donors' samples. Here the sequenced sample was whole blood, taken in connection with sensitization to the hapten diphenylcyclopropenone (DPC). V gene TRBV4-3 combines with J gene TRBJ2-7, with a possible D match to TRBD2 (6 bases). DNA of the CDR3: TGCGCCAGCAGCCAAGTAGGGGAGGCGTACGAGCAGTACTTC. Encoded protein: CASSQVGEAYEQYF.